One sample yielded the 28 T cell receptor beta chains listed below, sequenced in a study of naive and memory T cell subsets. Study results and caveats: Naive repertoires, especially CD8, held a few larger clonotypes, possibly memory cells re-expressing CD45RA.

These TCRs are of unknown antigen specificity. An equimolar mix of two oligonucleotides served as the beta constant-region primer for TRBC1 and TRBC2. Nested alpha and beta constant-region primers with the SP2 primer drove four PCR rounds on ligated cDNA. One entry per CDR3 protein, called by TCRdb with MiXCR from the UMI-ligation and nested PCR reads. The data show over 110,000 distinct CDR3 sequences, roughly a fifth seen once. Sequencing was carried out using naive CD8+ T cells from blood. These receptors came from a human donor in good health.

This chain connects TRBV20-1 to TRBJ2-7; 7 positions match TRBD1. The germline CDR1 and CDR2 sequences are DFQATT and SNEGSKA (reference sequence). Trimming at V came to 8 bases and at J to 0 bases, leaving 7 bases not matched to a gene. The length of the CDR3 is 13 residues. The CDR3 spells CSTTGAYSYEQYF. The CDR3 coding sequence is TGCAGTACCACAGGGGCCTACTCCTACGAGCAGTACTTC.

The sample holds a few counts of this clonotype. The chain is built from TRBV20-1 and TRBJ1-5; possible D gene TRBD1, 6 bases. Between the trimmed V and J ends, which lost 6 bases and 0 bases, there was a span of 12 bases. This CDR3 has 14 residues. Germline V gene data show CDR1 as DFQATT and CDR2 as SNEGSKA (reference sequence). In DNA, the CDR3 is TGCAGTGCAGGGGGAAGGAGTAGCAATCAGCCCCAGCATTTT. Protein: CSAGGRSSNQPQHF.

V and J are TRBV6-5 and TRBJ2-2; D unclear. Germline assignment: CDR1 MNHEY and CDR2 SVGAGI. Trimming pared 4 bases from V and 4 bases from J, leaving 7 bases between. The CDR3 extends over 13 amino acids. The CDR3 loop is CASSFDSTGELFF. Written as DNA, the CDR3 is TGTGCCAGCAGTTTCGATTCCACCGGGGAGCTGTTTTTT.

CDR3 nucleotide sequence: TGTGCCAGCAGTACAAGACAGGGGAACTATGGCTACACCTTC. Protein sequence: CASSTRQGNYGYTF. The chain combines TRBV27 with TRBJ1-2; 8 bases match TRBD1. CDR3 length equals 14 residues. Germline loops: CDR1 MNHEY, CDR2 SMNVEV (reference sequence). The V and J ends lost 5 bases and 2 bases, in that order; junction bases with no gene match: 4.

In DNA form, the CDR3 reads TGTGCCAGCAACGACAGGTCGTGGGAGACCCAGTACTTC. Its protein is CASNDRSWETQYF. The V and J genes are TRBV6-2 or TRBV6-3 and TRBJ2-5; possible D gene TRBD1, 6 bases. Per the germline V gene, CDR1 is MNHEY and CDR2 is SVGEGT. CDR3 length: 13 residues. V was trimmed by 7 bases and J by 5 bases, leaving 14 bases between them.

The chain combines TRBV7-9 with TRBJ2-1; weak D call: TRBD1 (5 bases). Germline lookup yields CDR1 SEHNR and CDR2 FQNEAQ (reference sequence). CDR3 length: 13 residues. The ends were cut back, 4 bases at V and 5 bases at J, with 9 bases in the middle. CDR3 region: CASSYNRNNEQFF. The CDR3 bases are TGTGCCAGCAGCTACAACAGGAACAATGAGCAGTTCTTC. Drawing the rest from reference TRBV7-9 and TRBJ2-1, the complete variable domain is DTGVSQNPRHKITKRGQNVTFRCDPISEHNRLYWYRQTLGQGPEFLTYFQNEAQLEKSRLLSDRFSAERPKGSFSTLEIQRTEQGDSAMYLCASSYNRNNEQFFGPGTRLTVL.

This clonotype turned up a few times. This rearrangement joins TRBV28 to TRBJ2-1; a weak D match, TRBD2 (5 bases). The V gene's germline CDR1 is MDHEN and CDR2 SYDVKM. CDR3 length equals 13 residues. V lost 3 bases and J lost 8, with 11 bases in between. The CDR3 loop reads CASSLRIGDEQFF. In DNA, the CDR3 is TGTGCCAGCAGTTTGAGGATCGGGGATGAGCAGTTCTTC.

The genes are TRBV4-1 and TRBJ2-7; D not resolved. CDR3 size: 11 residues. Trimming removed 1 base from V and 7 bases from J, with 5 bases in between. Per germline, CDR1 MGHRA and CDR2 YSYEKL. The CDR3, as DNA: TGCGCCAGCAGCCAAGGGTGGGAGCAGTACTTC. Translation: CASSQGWEQYF.

This clonotype was seen a few times. The gene calls are TRBV20-1 and TRBJ2-6; TRBD2 agrees at 9 bases. The CDR3 has 20 residues. V was pared by 1 base and J by 2 bases, with 15 bases of the junction left unmatched. The germline V gene has CDR1 DFQATT and CDR2 SNEGSKA (reference sequence). CDR3 sequence: CSARVRTGVAGAPGANVLTF. CDR3 bases: TGCAGTGCTAGAGTCCGCACTGGGGTAGCGGGAGCCCCTGGGGCCAACGTCCTGACTTTC.

This clonotype was seen a handful of times. The chain couples TRBV28 to TRBJ2-3; D remains ambiguous. The CDR3 has 12 amino acids. V shed 2 bases and J shed 7 bases, with 7 bases lying between them. The germline gives CDR1 MDHEN, CDR2 SYDVKM. This chain's CDR3 is CASSLVTHTQYF. The CDR3 DNA follows: TGTGCCAGCAGTTTAGTCACCCATACGCAGTATTTT.

V usage is TRBV28 and J usage is TRBJ2-3; D perhaps matches TRBD1 (6 bases). This CDR3 contains 16 residues. CDR1 MDHEN and CDR2 SYDVKM come from the germline V gene. V lost 3 bases to trimming and J lost 3 bases, with 16 bases between them. CDR3: CASSLMGAIITDTQYF. In nucleotides, the CDR3 is TGTGCCAGCAGTTTGATGGGGGCGATAATTACAGATACGCAGTATTTT.

The rearrangement links TRBV12-3 or TRBV12-4 to TRBJ2-5, with D unresolved. CDR3 length: 13 residues. The V gene lost 4 bases and the J gene lost 5 bases, with 11 bases spanning the gap. This chain's CDR3 is CASSYVGKETQYF. Written as DNA, the CDR3 is TGTGCCAGCAGTTACGTGGGGAAGGAGACCCAGTACTTC.

This clonotype has just a few counts. The CDR3 is CASTFPGNNQPQHF. The CDR3 DNA sequence: TGTGCCAGCACGTTCCCTGGGAACAATCAGCCCCAGCATTTT. The chain couples TRBV28 to TRBJ1-5; D not certain. V gave up 7 bases and J gave up 3 bases, with 13 bases separating them. The CDR3 extends over 14 amino acids. From germline, CDR1 is MDHEN and CDR2 SYDVKM.

The J gene is TRBJ2-7, the V gene TRBV7-9, with 7 bases lining up with TRBD2. Germline trimming cut 7 bases from V and 3 bases from J; bases unmatched to any gene: 6. Germline CDR1 reads SEHNR; CDR2 reads FQNEAQ (reference sequence). The CDR3 is made up of 13 amino acids. The CDR3 sequence is CASTASSGYEQYF. In nucleotides, the CDR3 is TGTGCCAGCACCGCATCTAGCGGCTACGAGCAGTACTTC.

There are a few counts of this clonotype. The genes are TRBV27 and TRBJ2-7; a weak D match, TRBD2 (7 bases). Trimming removed 7 bases at V and 2 bases at J, with 12 bases between. The CDR3 contains 13 residues. Germline CDR1 and CDR2: MNHEY and SMNVEV (reference sequence). CDR3 sequence: CASMGGGTYEQYF. The CDR3 nucleotides are TGTGCCAGCATGGGGGGGGGCACCTACGAGCAGTACTTC.

A word on this clonotype: Likely a read error: the CDR3 ends without its conserved phenylalanine or tryptophan. The genes are TRBV4-1 and TRBJ2-3; 12 bases match TRBD2. V gave up 0 bases and J gave up 2 bases; unmatched junction bases: 6. Germline values: CDR1 MGHRA, CDR2 YSYEKL. The CDR3 sequence is 18 residues long. In DNA form, the CDR3 reads TGCGCCAGCAGCCAAGAGGTTCTAGCGGGAGGGTCCACAGATACGCAGTATTTA. This codes for CASSQEVLAGGSTDTQYL.

The sample holds a few counts of this clonotype. The chain couples TRBV13 to TRBJ1-2; the D is unclear. The ends were cut back, 3 bases at V and 3 bases at J, with 14 bases in the middle. CDR1 is PRHDT and CDR2 is FYEKMQ in the germline V gene (reference sequence). CDR3 size: 15 residues. CDR3 sequence: CASSFPATGHYGYTF. For the CDR3, the DNA is TGTGCCAGCAGCTTCCCCGCGACGGGCCACTATGGCTACACCTTC.

There are many counts of this clonotype. The chain links TRBV28 to TRBJ2-4; D unclear. The germline CDR1 and CDR2 sequences are MDHEN and SYDVKM. The CDR3 length is 13 residues. V was clipped by 3 bases and J by 0 bases, with 3 bases between them. CDR3 sequence reads: CASSFLAKNIQYF. The CDR3 DNA follows: TGTGCCAGCAGTTTTTTAGCCAAAAACATTCAGTACTTC.

This chain connects TRBV10-3 to TRBJ1-5; unclear D gene. Trimming removed 2 bases from V and 4 bases from J, with 6 bases in between. This CDR3 contains 13 residues. Germline CDR1 ENHRY, CDR2 SYGVKD. CDR3 protein: CAISEAINQPQHF. The CDR3, as DNA: TGTGCCATCAGTGAGGCGATAAATCAGCCCCAGCATTTT.

This clonotype appeared a few times. V and J are TRBV13 and TRBJ2-3, with 9 bases fitting TRBD2. The CDR3 sequence is 16 residues long. V lost 0 bases to trimming and J lost 3 bases; unmatched junction nucleotides: 4. Germline loops: CDR1 PRHDT, CDR2 FYEKMQ (reference sequence). Here the CDR3 reads CASSLGAGGGTDTQYF. For the CDR3, the DNA is TGTGCCAGCAGCTTAGGAGCGGGAGGCGGGACAGATACGCAGTATTTT.

This clonotype came up a few times. V and J are TRBV27 and TRBJ2-7, with 12 bases identical to TRBD2. The CDR3 sequence is 15 residues long. Germline V lookup: CDR1 MNHEY, CDR2 SMNVEV (reference sequence). J was trimmed by 2 bases and V by 5 bases; bases with no gene match: 4. The CDR3 sequence: CASSLGLAGPYEQYF. In DNA, the CDR3 is TGTGCCAGCAGTCTCGGACTAGCGGGGCCCTACGAGCAGTACTTC.

The rearrangement links TRBV29-1 to TRBJ2-7; TRBD1 aligns across 9 bases. Germline loops: CDR1 SQVTM, CDR2 ANQGSEA. There are 13 residues in the CDR3. V shed 8 bases, J shed 1 base, and the junction held 6 bases outside the gene matches. In DNA form, the CDR3 reads TGCAGCTACCGGGACAGGGATTCCTACGAGCAGTACTTC. It translates to CSYRDRDSYEQYF.

This clonotype was counted many times. J is TRBJ2-3 and V is TRBV4-1; D is undetermined. The germline V gene encodes CDR1 MGHRA and CDR2 YSYEKL. The V end was cut by 1 base, the J end by 0 bases, with 11 bases between. The CDR3 loop spans 16 amino acids. Here the CDR3 reads CASSQVEILSTDTQYF. The CDR3 nucleotides read TGCGCCAGCAGCCAAGTAGAGATATTAAGCACAGATACGCAGTATTTT.

The chain joins TRBV20-1 to TRBJ2-7; no clear D gene. V shed 0 bases and J shed 6 bases, with 6 bases lying between them. This CDR3 spans 11 amino acids. Germline V gene sequence: CDR1 DFQATT, CDR2 SNEGSKA (reference sequence). The DNA for the CDR3 is TGCAGTGCTAGAGAAGGCGGCGAGCAGTACTTC. Amino acids: CSAREGGEQYF.

The chain combines TRBV20-1 with TRBJ2-3, with D tentatively TRBD1 (5 bases). Per the germline V gene, CDR1 is DFQATT and CDR2 is SNEGSKA (reference sequence). The V end lost 3 bases, the J end lost 4 bases, and 11 bases lay between the germline ends. This CDR3 contains 13 residues. CDR3 DNA: TGCAGTGCTAGCCCTGGGGCGCCAGATACGCAGTATTTT. Amino acids: CSASPGAPDTQYF.

At least ten counts were recorded for this clonotype. V gene TRBV6-1 combines with J gene TRBJ1-3; D is unclear. Trimming removed 8 bases from V and 0 bases from J, with 11 bases in between. The CDR3 extends over 14 amino acids. Germline values: CDR1 MNHNS, CDR2 SASEGT. In nucleotides, the CDR3 is TGTGCCAGCGCCCACGAGAGCTCTGGAAACACCATATATTTT. Protein: CASAHESSGNTIYF.

This clonotype was observed a few times. V and J are TRBV28 and TRBJ2-2, with no clear D. V was shortened by 2 bases and J by 6 bases, with 16 bases between the two germline ends. The germline V gene encodes CDR1 MDHEN and CDR2 SYDVKM. The CDR3 has 16 residues. CDR3 nucleotide sequence: TGTGCCAGCAGTTTAGTATCAGGACGACGCGCCGGGGAGCTGTTTTTT. Protein sequence: CASSLVSGRRAGELFF.

In its sample, this clonotype was seen a few times. The chain is built from TRBV11-3 and TRBJ2-1, with D unresolved. Germline CDR1 SGHNT, CDR2 YENEEA. Trimming shortened V by 3 bases and J by 4 bases, and 7 bases separated the two germline ends. CDR3 size: 13 residues. CDR3 coding DNA: TGTGCCAGCAGCTTTGGGAATTACAATGAGCAGTTCTTC. It is translated as CASSFGNYNEQFF.